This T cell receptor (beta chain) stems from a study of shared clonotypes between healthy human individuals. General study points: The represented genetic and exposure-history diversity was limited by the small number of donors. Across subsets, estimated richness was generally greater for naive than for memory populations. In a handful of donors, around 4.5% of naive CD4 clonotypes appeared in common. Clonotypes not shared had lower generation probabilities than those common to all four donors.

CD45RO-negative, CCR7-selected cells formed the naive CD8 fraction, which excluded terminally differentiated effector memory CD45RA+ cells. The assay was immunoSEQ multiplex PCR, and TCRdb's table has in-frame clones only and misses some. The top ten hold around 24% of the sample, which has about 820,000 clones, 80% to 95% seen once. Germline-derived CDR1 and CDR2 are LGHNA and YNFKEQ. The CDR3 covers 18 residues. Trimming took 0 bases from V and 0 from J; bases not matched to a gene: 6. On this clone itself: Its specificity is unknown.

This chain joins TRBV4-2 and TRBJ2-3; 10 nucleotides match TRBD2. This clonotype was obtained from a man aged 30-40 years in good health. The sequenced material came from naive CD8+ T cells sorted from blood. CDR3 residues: CASSQDPRTSGSTDTQYF. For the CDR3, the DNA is TGTGCCAGCAGCCAAGACCCCCGGACTAGCGGCAGCACAGATACGCAGTATTTT.